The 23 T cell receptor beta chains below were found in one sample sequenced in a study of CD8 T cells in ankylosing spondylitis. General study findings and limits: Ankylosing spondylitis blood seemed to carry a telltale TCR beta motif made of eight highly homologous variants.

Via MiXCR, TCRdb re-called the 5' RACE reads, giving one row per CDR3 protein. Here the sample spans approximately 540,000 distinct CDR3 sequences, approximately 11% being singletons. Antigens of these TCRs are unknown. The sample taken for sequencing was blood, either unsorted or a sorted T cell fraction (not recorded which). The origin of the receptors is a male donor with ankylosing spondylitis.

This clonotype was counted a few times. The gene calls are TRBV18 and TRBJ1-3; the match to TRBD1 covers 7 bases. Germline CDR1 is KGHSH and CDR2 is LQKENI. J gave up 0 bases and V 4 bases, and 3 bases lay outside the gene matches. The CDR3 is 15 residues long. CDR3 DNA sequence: TGTGCCAGCTCACAGGGACAGCCCTCTGGAAACACCATATATTTT. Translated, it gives CASSQGQPSGNTIYF.

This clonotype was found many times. In DNA, the CDR3 is TGTGCCAGCAGTTTAGGGCTAGCGGAATCCTACGAGCAGTACTTC. Its protein product is CASSLGLAESYEQYF. This chain joins TRBV12-3 or TRBV12-4 and TRBJ2-7, with 7 bases aligning to TRBD2. This CDR3 spans 15 amino acids. The V segment lost 1 base and the J segment 1 base; nucleotides outside the gene matches: 4.

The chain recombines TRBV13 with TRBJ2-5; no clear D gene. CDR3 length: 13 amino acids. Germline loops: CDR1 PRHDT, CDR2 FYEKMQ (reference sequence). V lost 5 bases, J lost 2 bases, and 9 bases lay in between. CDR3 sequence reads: CASSPRDQETQYF. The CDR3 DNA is TGTGCCAGCAGCCCTAGGGATCAAGAGACCCAGTACTTC.

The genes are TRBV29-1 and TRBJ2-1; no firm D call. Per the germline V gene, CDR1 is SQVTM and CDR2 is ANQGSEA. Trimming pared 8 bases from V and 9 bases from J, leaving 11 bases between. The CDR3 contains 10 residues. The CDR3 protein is CSIWGSEQFF. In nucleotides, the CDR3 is TGCAGCATCTGGGGATCTGAGCAGTTCTTC.

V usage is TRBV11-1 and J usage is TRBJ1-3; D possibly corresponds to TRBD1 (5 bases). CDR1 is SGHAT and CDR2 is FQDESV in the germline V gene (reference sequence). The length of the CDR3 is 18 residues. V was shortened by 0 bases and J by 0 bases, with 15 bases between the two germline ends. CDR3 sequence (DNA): TGTGCCAGCAGCTTAGCGCAAAGGGACGGAGACTCTGGAAACACCATATATTTT. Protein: CASSLAQRDGDSGNTIYF. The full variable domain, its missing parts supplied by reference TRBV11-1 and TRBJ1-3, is EAEVAQSPRYKITEKSQAVAFWCDPISGHATLYWYRQILGQGPELLVQFQDESVVDDSQLPKDRFSAERLKGVDSTLKIQPAELGDSAMYLCASSLAQRDGDSGNTIYFGEGSWLTVV.

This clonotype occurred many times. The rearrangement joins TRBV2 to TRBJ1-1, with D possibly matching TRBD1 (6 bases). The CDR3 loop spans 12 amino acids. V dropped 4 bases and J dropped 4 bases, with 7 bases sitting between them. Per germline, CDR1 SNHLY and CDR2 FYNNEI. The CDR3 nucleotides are TGTGCCAGCAGTGTACAGGGCACTGAAGCTTTCTTT. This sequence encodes CASSVQGTEAFF.

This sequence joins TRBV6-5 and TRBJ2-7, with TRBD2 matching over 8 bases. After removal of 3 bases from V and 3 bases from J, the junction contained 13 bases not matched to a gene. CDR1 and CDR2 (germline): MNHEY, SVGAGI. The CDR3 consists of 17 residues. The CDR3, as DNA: TGTGCCAGCAGTTATGTGCCTTATAGCGGGAACTACTACGAGCAGTACTTC. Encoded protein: CASSYVPYSGNYYEQYF.

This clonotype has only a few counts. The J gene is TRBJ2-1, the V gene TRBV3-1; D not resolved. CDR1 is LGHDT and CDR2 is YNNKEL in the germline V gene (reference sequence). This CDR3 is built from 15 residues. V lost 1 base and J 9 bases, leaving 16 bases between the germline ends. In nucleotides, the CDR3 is TGTGCCAGCAGCCAAGGGGTCCCACAAATGGCTGAGCAGTTCTTC. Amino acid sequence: CASSQGVPQMAEQFF.

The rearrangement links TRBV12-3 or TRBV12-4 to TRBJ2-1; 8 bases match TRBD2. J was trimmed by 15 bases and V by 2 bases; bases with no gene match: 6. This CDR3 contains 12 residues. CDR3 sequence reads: CASSLQSGGRFF. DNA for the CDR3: TGTGCCAGCAGTTTACAGAGCGGGGGCCGGTTCTTC.

DNA for the CDR3: TGTGCCAGCAGTCCACAATCCCGGTCATTTCGGAGCAATCAGCCCCAGCATTTT. Protein product: CASSPQSRSFRSNQPQHF. This sequence joins TRBV12-3 or TRBV12-4 and TRBJ1-5, with no clear D. The length of the CDR3 is 18 residues. V was shortened by 5 bases and J by 1 base, with 21 bases between the two germline ends.

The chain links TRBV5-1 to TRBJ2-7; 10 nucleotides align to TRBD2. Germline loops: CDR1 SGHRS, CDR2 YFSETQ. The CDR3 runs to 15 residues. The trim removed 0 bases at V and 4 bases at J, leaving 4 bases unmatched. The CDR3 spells CASSLGAGGWYEQYF. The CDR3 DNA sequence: TGCGCCAGCAGCTTGGGAGCGGGAGGGTGGTACGAGCAGTACTTC.

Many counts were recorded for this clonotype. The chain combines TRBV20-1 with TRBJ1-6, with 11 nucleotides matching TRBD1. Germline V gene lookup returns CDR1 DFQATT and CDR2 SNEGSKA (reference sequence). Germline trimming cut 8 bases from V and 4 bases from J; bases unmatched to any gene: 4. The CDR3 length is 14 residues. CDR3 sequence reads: CSTGTGGYNSPLHF. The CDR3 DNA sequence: TGCAGTACCGGGACAGGGGGATATAATTCACCCCTCCACTTT.

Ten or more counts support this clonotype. CDR3 coding DNA: TGTGCCAGCACTCAGATGTGGGGGTCGGGCACTGAAGCTTTCTTT. Protein: CASTQMWGSGTEAFF. The chain combines TRBV6-1 with TRBJ1-1; tentatively, D is TRBD1 (5 bases). V dropped 7 bases and J dropped 4 bases, with 19 bases sitting between them. The CDR3 has 15 residues. From germline, CDR1 is MNHNS and CDR2 SASEGT.

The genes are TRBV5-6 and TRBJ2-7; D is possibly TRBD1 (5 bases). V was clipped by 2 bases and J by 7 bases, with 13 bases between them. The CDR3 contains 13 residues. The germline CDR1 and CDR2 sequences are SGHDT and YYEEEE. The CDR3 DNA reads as TGTGCCAGCAGCTTCGGCAGGGCCGGTGAGCAGTACTTC. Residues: CASSFGRAGEQYF.

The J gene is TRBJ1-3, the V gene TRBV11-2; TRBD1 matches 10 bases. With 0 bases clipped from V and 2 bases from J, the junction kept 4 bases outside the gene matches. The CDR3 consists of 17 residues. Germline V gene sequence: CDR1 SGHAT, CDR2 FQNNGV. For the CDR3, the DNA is TGTGCCAGCAGCTTAGATCAAGGGACAGGGGCTGGAAACACCATATATTTT. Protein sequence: CASSLDQGTGAGNTIYF.

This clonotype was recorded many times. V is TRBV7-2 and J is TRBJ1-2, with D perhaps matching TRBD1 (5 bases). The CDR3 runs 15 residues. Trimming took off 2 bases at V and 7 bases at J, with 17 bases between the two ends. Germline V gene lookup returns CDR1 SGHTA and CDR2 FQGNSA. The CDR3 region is CASSLYAGSRGGYTF. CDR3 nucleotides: TGTGCCAGCAGCTTATACGCAGGGAGTCGTGGTGGCTACACCTTC.

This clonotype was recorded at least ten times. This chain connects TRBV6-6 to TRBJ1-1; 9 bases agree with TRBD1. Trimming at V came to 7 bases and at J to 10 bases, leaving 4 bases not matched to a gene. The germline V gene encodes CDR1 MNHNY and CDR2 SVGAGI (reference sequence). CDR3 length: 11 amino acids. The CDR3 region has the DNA TGTGCCAGCACCTCGACAGGGGGAGCTTTCTTT. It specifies CASTSTGGAFF.

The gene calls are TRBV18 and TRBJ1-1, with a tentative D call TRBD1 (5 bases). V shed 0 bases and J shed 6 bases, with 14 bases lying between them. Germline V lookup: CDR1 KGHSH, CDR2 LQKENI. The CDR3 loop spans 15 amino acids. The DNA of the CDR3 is TGTGCCAGCTCACCACCGTTGGCCAGGGAGGCTGAAGCTTTCTTT. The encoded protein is CASSPPLAREAEAFF.

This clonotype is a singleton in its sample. CDR3 DNA: TGTGCCAGCAGTCGGGAGTGGGAGGGCCACAATGAGCAGTTCTTC. Encoded protein: CASSREWEGHNEQFF. The V and J genes are TRBV27 and TRBJ2-1, with TRBD2 matching 7 bases. With V trimmed by 5 bases and J by 5 bases, 9 bases remained unmatched. This CDR3 is 15 amino acids long. In germline, CDR1 is MNHEY, CDR2 SMNVEV (reference sequence).

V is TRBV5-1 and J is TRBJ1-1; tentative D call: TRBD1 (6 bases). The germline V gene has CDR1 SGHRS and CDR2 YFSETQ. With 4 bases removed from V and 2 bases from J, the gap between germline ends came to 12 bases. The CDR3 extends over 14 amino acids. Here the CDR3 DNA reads TGCGCCAGCAGCCCTGTGGGGGCAAACACTGAAGCTTTCTTT. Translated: CASSPVGANTEAFF.

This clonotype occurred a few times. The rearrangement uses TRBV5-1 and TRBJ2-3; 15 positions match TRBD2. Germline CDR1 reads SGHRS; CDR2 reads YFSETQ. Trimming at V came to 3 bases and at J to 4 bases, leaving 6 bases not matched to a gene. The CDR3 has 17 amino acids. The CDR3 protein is CASSSGLAGGLADTQYF. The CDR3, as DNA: TGCGCCAGCAGCTCCGGACTAGCGGGAGGGCTGGCAGATACGCAGTATTTT.

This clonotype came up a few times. CDR3 coding DNA: TGCAGTGCCCGACTAGGGGACTCCTACAATGAGCAGTTCTTC. Translating gives CSARLGDSYNEQFF. The V call is TRBV20-1, the J call TRBJ2-1; D is perhaps TRBD2 (6 bases). From germline, CDR1 is DFQATT and CDR2 SNEGSKA (reference sequence). CDR3 length: 14 amino acids. Trimming took off 6 bases at V and 0 bases at J, with 12 bases between the two ends.

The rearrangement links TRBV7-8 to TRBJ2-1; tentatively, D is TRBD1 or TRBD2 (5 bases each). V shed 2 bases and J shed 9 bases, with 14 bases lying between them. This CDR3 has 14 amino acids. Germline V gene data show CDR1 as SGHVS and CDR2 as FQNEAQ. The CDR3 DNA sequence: TGTGCCAGCAGCTTACAGGGAGTTTTCTCTGAGCAGTTCTTC. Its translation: CASSLQGVFSEQFF.